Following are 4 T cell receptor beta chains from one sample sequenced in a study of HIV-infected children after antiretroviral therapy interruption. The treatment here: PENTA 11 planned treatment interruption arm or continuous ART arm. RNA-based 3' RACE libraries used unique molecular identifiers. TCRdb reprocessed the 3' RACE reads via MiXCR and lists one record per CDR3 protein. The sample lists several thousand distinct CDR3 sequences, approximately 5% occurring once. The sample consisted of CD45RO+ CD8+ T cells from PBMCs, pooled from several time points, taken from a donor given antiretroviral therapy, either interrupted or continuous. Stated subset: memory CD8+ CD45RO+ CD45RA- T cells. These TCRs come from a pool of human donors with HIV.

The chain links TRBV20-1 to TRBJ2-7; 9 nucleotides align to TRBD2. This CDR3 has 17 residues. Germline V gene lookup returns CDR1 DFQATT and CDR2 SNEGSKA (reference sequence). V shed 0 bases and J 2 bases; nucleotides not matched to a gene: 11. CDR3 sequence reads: CSARDLGAGGPPYEQYF. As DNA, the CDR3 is TGCAGTGCTAGAGATTTGGGGGCGGGAGGGCCCCCCTACGAGCAGTACTTC.

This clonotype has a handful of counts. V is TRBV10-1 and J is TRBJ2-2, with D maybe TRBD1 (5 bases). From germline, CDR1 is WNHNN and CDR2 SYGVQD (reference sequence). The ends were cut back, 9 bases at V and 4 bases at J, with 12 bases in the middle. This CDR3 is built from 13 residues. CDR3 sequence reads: CASRGWGTGELFF. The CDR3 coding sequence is TGCGCCAGTAGGGGCTGGGGCACCGGGGAGCTGTTTTTT.

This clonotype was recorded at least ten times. CDR3 in DNA: TGTGCCATCAGCCCGGACAGCTCCTACGAGCAGTACTTC. This gives the protein CAISPDSSYEQYF. This chain uses TRBV10-3 with TRBJ2-7; maybe TRBD1 (6 bases). The CDR3 has 13 residues. CDR1 ENHRY and CDR2 SYGVKD come from the germline V gene. Trimming cost V 6 bases and J 0 bases, with 9 bases left between them.

Here the CDR3 reads CASSQDVWWLFYGYTF. DNA of the CDR3: TGCGCCAGCAGCCAAGATGTCTGGTGGCTATTCTATGGCTACACCTTC. The J gene is TRBJ1-2, the V gene TRBV4-1, with unresolved D. V was clipped by 0 bases and J by 4 bases, with 15 bases between them. CDR1 is MGHRA and CDR2 is YSYEKL in the germline V gene. The CDR3 is made up of 16 amino acids.